Following are 11 T cell receptor beta chains from one sample sequenced in a study of T cell responses to AZD1222 COVID-19 vaccine. Using immunoSEQ multiplex PCR, the repertoire was profiled, and TCRdb retains in-frame clones only, with some absent. This table holds roughly 140,000 clones, roughly nine tenths found once. Sequences were derived from peripheral blood, sampled on day 0 of AZD1222 vaccination. The receptors come from an adult in good health.

The V gene is TRBV18, the J gene TRBJ2-5, with D uncertain. CDR1 and CDR2 (germline): KGHSH, LQKENI. This CDR3 comprises 13 residues. V was pared by 6 bases and J by 7 bases, with 15 bases between. Here the CDR3 reads CASSHEPVGTQYF. As DNA, the CDR3 is TGTGCCAGCTCCCATGAGCCGGTGGGGACCCAGTACTTC.

The CDR3 sequence is CASNPTGPPILGYGYTF. The CDR3 DNA follows: TGTGCCAGCAACCCTACGGGGCCGCCTATCCTAGGCTATGGCTACACCTTC. The gene calls are TRBV7-2 and TRBJ1-2; D is perhaps TRBD1 (5 bases). The V gene's germline CDR1 is SGHTA and CDR2 FQGNSA. The CDR3 contains 17 residues. V was clipped by 7 bases and J by 4 bases, with 25 bases between them.

This chain connects TRBV6-6 to TRBJ1-1; D unresolved. Looked up from germline, CDR1 is MNHNY and CDR2 is SVGAGI (reference sequence). Trimming removed 0 bases from V and 3 bases from J, with 8 bases in between. The CDR3 covers 14 residues. Here the CDR3 reads CASSYSPADTEAFF. CDR3 in DNA: TGTGCCAGCAGTTACTCCCCAGCGGACACTGAAGCTTTCTTT.

The rearrangement uses TRBV12-3 or TRBV12-4 and TRBJ2-5; D is ambiguous. The CDR3 totals 10 residues. Trimming shortened V by 8 bases and J by 5 bases, and 6 bases separated the two germline ends. CDR3 nucleotides: TGTGCCAGCGGACGGGAGACCCAGTACTTC. Translated: CASGRETQYF.

The V and J genes are TRBV18 and TRBJ2-7, with 7 nucleotides matching TRBD1. The CDR3 is made up of 14 amino acids. The V and J ends lost 4 bases and 2 bases, in that order; junction bases with no gene match: 5. Germline-derived CDR1 and CDR2 are KGHSH and LQKENI. DNA for the CDR3: TGTGCCAGCTCACAGGGGGCCCAGACCTACGAGCAGTACTTC. It yields the protein CASSQGAQTYEQYF.

The gene calls are TRBV2 and TRBJ2-3; D gene uncertain. V was cut by 5 bases and J by 2 bases, with 8 bases left in between. The CDR3 is 13 residues long. From germline, CDR1 is SNHLY and CDR2 FYNNEI. DNA for the CDR3: TGTGCCAGCAGTCCGCGATACACAGATACGCAGTATTTT. Translation: CASSPRYTDTQYF. The complete variable domain, with remaining parts taken from reference TRBV2 and TRBJ2-3, reads EPEVTQTPSHQVTQMGQEVILRCVPISNHLYFYWYRQILGQKVEFLVSFYNNEISEKSEIFDDQFSVERPDGSNFTLKIRSTKLEDSAMYFCASSPRYTDTQYFGPGTRLTVL.

The rearrangement links TRBV9 to TRBJ1-4, with unresolved D. The CDR3 totals 14 residues. The germline CDR1 and CDR2 sequences are SGDLS and YYNGEE. Trimming shortened V by 0 bases and J by 5 bases, and 8 bases separated the two germline ends. CDR3 nucleotide sequence: TGTGCCAGCAGCGTAGGTTCGGGGAATGAAAAACTGTTTTTT. It translates to CASSVGSGNEKLFF. The full variable domain, its missing parts supplied by reference TRBV9 and TRBJ1-4, is DSGVTQTPKHLITATGQRVTLRCSPRSGDLSVYWYQQSLDQGLQFLIQYYNGEERAKGNILERFSAQQFPDLHSELNLSSLELGDSALYFCASSVGSGNEKLFFGSGTQLSVL.

A few counts support this clone. This chain uses TRBV5-3 with TRBJ2-3, with D hard to call. TRBV5-3 is flagged as an ORF with uncertain function. This CDR3 comprises 14 residues. Between the trimmed V and J ends, which lost 4 bases and 2 bases, there was a span of 11 bases. CDR3 in DNA: TGTGCCAGAAGCCGAGCAAGGGACACAGATACGCAGTATTTT. Protein product: CARSRARDTDTQYF.

The V and J genes are TRBV6-1 and TRBJ2-3; D is perhaps TRBD2 (6 bases). The CDR3 is made up of 16 amino acids. V lost 0 bases, J lost 4 bases, and 14 bases lay in between. The germline V gene has CDR1 MNHNS and CDR2 SASEGT. The CDR3 sequence is CASSEAGTGLADTQYF. The CDR3 DNA reads as TGTGCCAGCAGTGAAGCGGGGACTGGTCTGGCAGATACGCAGTATTTT.

The gene calls are TRBV6-1 and TRBJ1-6; unclear D gene. CDR3 length: 15 amino acids. V dropped 0 bases and J dropped 5 bases, with 8 bases sitting between them. The germline CDR1 and CDR2 sequences are MNHNS and SASEGT. In DNA form, the CDR3 reads TGTGCCAGCAGTGAAGCCACAGCAGATAATTCACCCCTCCACTTT. Amino acids: CASSEATADNSPLHF.

CDR3 nucleotides: TGTGCCAGCAGCTTTAAGGCGGCGGACTCTAACTATGGCTACACCTTC. This encodes CASSFKAADSNYGYTF. The V call is TRBV5-6, the J call TRBJ1-2; D unclear. CDR1 is SGHDT, CDR2 YYEEEE, per germline. The CDR3 extends over 16 amino acids. V lost 2 bases to trimming and J lost 0 bases, with 14 bases between them.